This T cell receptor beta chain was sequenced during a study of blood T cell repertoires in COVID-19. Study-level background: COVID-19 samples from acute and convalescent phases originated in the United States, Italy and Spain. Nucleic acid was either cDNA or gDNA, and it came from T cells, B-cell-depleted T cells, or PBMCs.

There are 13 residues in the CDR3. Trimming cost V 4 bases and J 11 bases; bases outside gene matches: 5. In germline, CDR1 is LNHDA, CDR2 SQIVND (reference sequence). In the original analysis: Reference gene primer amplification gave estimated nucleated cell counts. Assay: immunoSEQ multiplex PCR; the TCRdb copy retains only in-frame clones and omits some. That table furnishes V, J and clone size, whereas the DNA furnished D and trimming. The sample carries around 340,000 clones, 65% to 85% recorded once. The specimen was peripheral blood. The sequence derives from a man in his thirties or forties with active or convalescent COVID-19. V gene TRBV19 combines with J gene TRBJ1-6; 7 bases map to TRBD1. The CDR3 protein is CASSTQGSPPLHF. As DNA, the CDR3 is TGTGCCAGTAGTACACAGGGGTCCCCACCCCTCCACTTT.